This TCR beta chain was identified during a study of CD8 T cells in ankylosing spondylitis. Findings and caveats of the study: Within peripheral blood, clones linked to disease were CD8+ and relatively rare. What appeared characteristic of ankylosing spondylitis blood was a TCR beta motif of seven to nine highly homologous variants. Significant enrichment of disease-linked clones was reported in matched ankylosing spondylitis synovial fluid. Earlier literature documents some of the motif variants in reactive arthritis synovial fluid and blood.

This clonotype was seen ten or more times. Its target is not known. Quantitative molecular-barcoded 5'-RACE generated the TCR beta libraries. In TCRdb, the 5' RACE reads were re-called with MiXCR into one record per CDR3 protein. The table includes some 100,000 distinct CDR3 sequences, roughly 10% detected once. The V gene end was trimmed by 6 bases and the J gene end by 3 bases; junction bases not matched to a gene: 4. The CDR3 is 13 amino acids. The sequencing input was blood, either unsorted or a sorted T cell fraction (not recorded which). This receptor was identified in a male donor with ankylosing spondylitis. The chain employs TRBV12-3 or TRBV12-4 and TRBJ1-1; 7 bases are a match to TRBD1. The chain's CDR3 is CASSETGYTEAFF. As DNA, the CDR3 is TGTGCCAGCAGCGAGACAGGGTACACTGAAGCTTTCTTT.